This TCR beta chain is drawn from a study of shared clonotypes between healthy human individuals. Findings of the study overall: In contrast to clonotypes shared by all four donors, non-shared clonotypes had lower generation probabilities.

About this clone itself: As yet, its antigen is unknown.

TCRdb's copy holds only in-frame clones and misses some; the assay was immunoSEQ multiplex PCR. The profile shows over a million clones, 96% of them singletons. Germline CDR1 and CDR2: SGHTA and FQGNSA. Trimming took 1 base from V and 0 from J, leaving 10 bases between them. The CDR3 runs to 15 residues. Specimen: naive CD4+ T cells sorted from blood. Noted subset: CD45RA+ positively selected. The chain has TRBV7-2 and TRBJ2-7; tentative D call: TRBD2 (6 bases). The sequence was obtained from a man aged 25-45 years in good health. The CDR3 loop reads CASSLGRESSYEQYF. CDR3 DNA: TGTGCCAGCAGCTTAGGGAGGGAAAGCTCCTACGAGCAGTACTTC. Full variable domain (outside the CDR3, taken from reference TRBV7-2 and TRBJ2-7): GAGVSQSPSNKVTEKGKDVELRCDPISGHTALYWYRQSLGQGLEFLIYFQGNSAPDKSGLPSDRFSAERTGGSVSTLTIQRTQQEDSAVYLCASSLGRESSYEQYFGPGTRLTVT.